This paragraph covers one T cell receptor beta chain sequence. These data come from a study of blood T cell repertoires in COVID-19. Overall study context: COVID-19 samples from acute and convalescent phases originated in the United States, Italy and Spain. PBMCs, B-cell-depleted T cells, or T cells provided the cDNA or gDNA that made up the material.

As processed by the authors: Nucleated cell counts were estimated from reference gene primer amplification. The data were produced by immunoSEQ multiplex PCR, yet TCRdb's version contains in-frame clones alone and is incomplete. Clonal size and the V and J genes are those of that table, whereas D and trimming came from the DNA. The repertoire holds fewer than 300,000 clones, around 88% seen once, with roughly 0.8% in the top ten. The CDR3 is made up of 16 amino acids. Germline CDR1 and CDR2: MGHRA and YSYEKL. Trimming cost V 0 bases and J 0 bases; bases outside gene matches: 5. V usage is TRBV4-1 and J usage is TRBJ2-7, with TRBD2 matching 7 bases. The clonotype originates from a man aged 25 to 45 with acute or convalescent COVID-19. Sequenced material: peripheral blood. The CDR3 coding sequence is TGCGCCAGCAGCCAAGATGGTACGGGAGGCTCCTACGAGCAGTACTTC. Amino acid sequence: CASSQDGTGGSYEQYF.